This TCR beta chain was captured in a study of cytomegalovirus exposure and HLA in healthy donors. Findings of the study overall: Analysis performed later found more than 15,000 TCR beta sequences associated with HLA alleles at 0.05 false discovery rate. Presence/absence results assume similar sequencing depth per donor, which may not hold.

Per the germline V gene, CDR1 is LNHDA and CDR2 is SQIVND (reference sequence). The CDR3 consists of 13 residues. With 5 bases clipped from V and 7 bases from J, the junction kept 2 bases outside the gene matches. Amplification used 60 Vbeta primers and 13 Jbeta primers. Clones were read by immunoSEQ multiplex PCR, and TCRdb kept only the in-frame ones, dropping some. The sample yields around 150,000 clones, just under 65% seen once. At the time of sampling, donors were nominally healthy, though unrecorded immune exposures were likely. In the case of this clone: What it recognizes is unknown.

Input material: PBMCs. J is TRBJ1-4 and V is TRBV19; 9 nucleotides agree with TRBD1. This receptor was obtained from a woman aged 55-75 years in good health and CMV-seropositive. CDR3 in DNA: TGTGCCAGTAGTCGGGACAGGGTTGAAAAACTGTTTTTT. This codes for CASSRDRVEKLFF.